The 2 T cell receptor beta chains given below trace back to one sample, sequenced in a study of T cell responses to AZD1222 COVID-19 vaccine. Assay used: immunoSEQ multiplex PCR; TCRdb lists only in-frame clones, some missing. The table includes around 140,000 clones, 85% detected once. Source: peripheral blood, taken 28 days after the second dose of the MenACWY control vaccine. The origin of the receptors is an adult who received the MenACWY meningococcal vaccine as a control.

The CDR3: CSAFDVQGEAFF. DNA for the CDR3: TGCAGCGCCTTCGACGTCCAGGGTGAAGCTTTCTTT. The chain has TRBV29-1 and TRBJ1-1; TRBD1 might be the D (5 bases). The V and J ends lost 7 bases and 7 bases respectively, with 16 bases between them. CDR3 size: 12 residues. Germline V gives CDR1 SQVTM, CDR2 ANQGSEA. Looking up the rest from reference TRBV29-1 and TRBJ1-1 gives the full variable domain: SAVISQKPSRDICQRGTSLTIQCQVDSQVTMMFWYRQQPGQSLTLIATANQGSEATYESGFVIDKFPISRPNLTFSTLTVSNMSPEDSSIYLCSAFDVQGEAFFGQGTRLTVV.

The chain joins TRBV5-4 to TRBJ1-1; the D gene is possibly TRBD1 (5 bases). Trimming shortened V by 2 bases and J by 2 bases, and 7 bases separated the two germline ends. Germline V gene lookup returns CDR1 SGHNT and CDR2 YYREEE (reference sequence). This CDR3 is built from 13 residues. The CDR3 bases are TGTGCCAGCAGCTTCAGGGCTAACACTGAAGCTTTCTTT. Its protein is CASSFRANTEAFF.